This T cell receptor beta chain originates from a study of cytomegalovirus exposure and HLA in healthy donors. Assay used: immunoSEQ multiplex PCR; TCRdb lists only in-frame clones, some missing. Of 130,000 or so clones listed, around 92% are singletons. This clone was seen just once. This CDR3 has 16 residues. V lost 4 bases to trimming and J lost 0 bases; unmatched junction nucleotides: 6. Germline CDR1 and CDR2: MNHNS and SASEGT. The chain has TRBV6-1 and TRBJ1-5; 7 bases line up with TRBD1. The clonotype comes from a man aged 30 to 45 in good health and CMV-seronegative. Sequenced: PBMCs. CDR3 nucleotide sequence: TGTGCCAGCAGTGGCGGCCAGGGGGATAGCAATCAGCCCCAGCATTTT. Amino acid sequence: CASSGGQGDSNQPQHF.